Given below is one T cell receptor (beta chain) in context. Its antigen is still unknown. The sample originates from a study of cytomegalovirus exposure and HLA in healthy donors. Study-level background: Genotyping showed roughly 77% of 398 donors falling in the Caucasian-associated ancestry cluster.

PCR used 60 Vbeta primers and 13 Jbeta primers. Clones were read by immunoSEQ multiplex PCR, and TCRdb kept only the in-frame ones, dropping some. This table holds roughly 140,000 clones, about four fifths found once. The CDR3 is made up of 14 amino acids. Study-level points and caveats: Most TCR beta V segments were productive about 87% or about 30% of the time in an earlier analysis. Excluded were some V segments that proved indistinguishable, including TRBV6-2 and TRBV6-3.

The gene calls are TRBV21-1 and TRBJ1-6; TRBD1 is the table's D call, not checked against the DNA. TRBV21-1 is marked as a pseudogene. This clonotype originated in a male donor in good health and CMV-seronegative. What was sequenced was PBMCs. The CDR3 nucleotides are TGTGCCAGCAGCAAGACAGACTATAATTCACCCCTCCACTTT. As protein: CASSKTDYNSPLHF.